One and the same sample provided the 9 T cell receptor beta chains below, sequenced in a study of T cell repertoires in cytomegalovirus infection. MiXCR, applied by TCRdb to the reads, yields one record per CDR3 protein. In the table there are around 550,000 distinct CDR3 sequences, less than 30% of which are singletons. Material: PBMCs. Receptor source: a human donor in good health (CMV status not recorded). Some clones in this sample may be carry-over from other donors' samples.

The V gene is TRBV20-1, the J gene TRBJ2-1, with 12 bases that match TRBD2. J was trimmed by 3 bases and V by 6 bases; bases with no gene match: 3. Germline V lookup: CDR1 DFQATT, CDR2 SNEGSKA (reference sequence). The CDR3 totals 14 residues. For the CDR3, the DNA is TGCAGTGCCCAGACTAGCGGGGGCTACAATGAGCAGTTCTTC. It translates to CSAQTSGGYNEQFF.

This clonotype came up a few times. This chain connects TRBV11-3 to TRBJ2-1; the match to TRBD2 covers 9 bases. The CDR3 runs 16 residues. The J segment lost 8 bases and the V segment lost 4 bases, leaving 12 bases of the junction unmatched. Per the germline V gene, CDR1 is SGHNT and CDR2 is YENEEA. CDR3 DNA sequence: TGTGCCAGCAGCTCCCAGGATAGCGGGAGTCTCGATGAGCAGTTCTTC. It codes for CASSSQDSGSLDEQFF.

This clonotype has a count of ten or more. The chain carries TRBV7-2 and TRBJ2-1; 7 positions agree with TRBD2. V lost 5 bases to trimming and J lost 13 bases; unmatched junction nucleotides: 5. From germline, CDR1 is SGHTA and CDR2 FQGNSA. CDR3 length: 11 residues. As DNA, the CDR3 is TGTGCCAGCAGCCCCGGACTAGTCCAGTTCTTC. Amino acids: CASSPGLVQFF.

This clonotype came up a few times. The chain employs TRBV12-3 or TRBV12-4 and TRBJ2-2; D is tentatively TRBD1 or TRBD2 (5 bases each). This CDR3 comprises 12 residues. The V end was cut by 6 bases, the J end by 6 bases, with 8 bases between. The CDR3 sequence is CASRRGAGELFF. CDR3 nucleotide sequence: TGTGCCAGCAGGAGGGGCGCCGGGGAGCTGTTTTTT.

The rearrangement links TRBV6-1 to TRBJ1-5; 7 nucleotides agree with TRBD1. The CDR3 is 13 residues long. Looked up from germline, CDR1 is MNHNS and CDR2 is SASEGT. J gave up 4 bases and V 8 bases, and 5 bases lay outside the gene matches. The CDR3: CASCRDSNQPQHF. CDR3 DNA: TGTGCCAGCTGCCGGGACAGTAATCAGCCCCAGCATTTT.

The CDR3 region is CASSLHAAEGTYEQYV. CDR3 DNA: TGTGCCAGCAGCTTGCACGCCGCGGAGGGGACCTACGAGCAGTACGTC. The rearrangement uses TRBV5-5 and TRBJ2-7, with D maybe TRBD2 (6 bases). CDR3 length equals 16 residues. V was pared by 1 base and J by 2 bases, with 16 bases between. Germline V gene lookup returns CDR1 SGHKS and CDR2 YYEKEE (reference sequence).

This chain connects TRBV7-8 to TRBJ1-5; D is uncertain. Trimming removed 5 bases from V and 6 bases from J, with 20 bases in between. The CDR3 is 16 residues long. Germline CDR1 and CDR2: SGHVS and FQNEAQ. CDR3 amino acids: CASSLTMGRWTQPQHF. The CDR3 nucleotides read TGTGCCAGCAGCCTTACAATGGGGAGGTGGACTCAGCCCCAGCATTTT.

The J gene is TRBJ2-1, the V gene TRBV28; no reliable D call. V was trimmed by 6 bases and J by 3 bases, leaving 6 bases between them. CDR3 size: 12 residues. Per germline, CDR1 MDHEN and CDR2 SYDVKM. This chain's CDR3 is CASRAYYNEQFF. Here the CDR3 DNA reads TGTGCCAGCAGGGCGTACTACAATGAGCAGTTCTTC.

The V gene is TRBV5-1, the J gene TRBJ2-5; 10 bases map to TRBD1. CDR1 SGHRS and CDR2 YFSETQ come from the germline V gene. CDR3 size: 15 residues. V was pared by 3 bases and J by 4 bases, with 6 bases of the junction left unmatched. The CDR3, as DNA: TGCGCCAGCAGCTACCGGGACAGGGGCGGAGAGACCCAGTACTTC. As protein: CASSYRDRGGETQYF.